This record looks at one T cell receptor (beta chain) sequence and its context. These data originate in a study of T cell responses to AZD1222 COVID-19 vaccine. V trimming: 0 bases; J trimming: 5 bases; junction bases outside the gene matches: 1. In germline, CDR1 is MNHEY, CDR2 SVGAGI. The CDR3 totals 14 residues. TCRdb's copy holds only in-frame clones and misses some; the assay was immunoSEQ multiplex PCR. The table records about 92,000 clones, around 90% of them present only once. Sample: peripheral blood, taken on day 0 of AZD1222 vaccination. This receptor was identified in an adult in good health. The chain joins TRBV6-5 to TRBJ1-2; TRBD1 matches 9 bases. CDR3 region: CASSYSTGGYGYTF. CDR3 bases: TGTGCCAGCAGTTACTCGACAGGGGGGTATGGCTACACCTTC.